The clone carrying this T cell receptor beta chain has just one count. V shed 4 bases and J 1 base; nucleotides not matched to a gene: 2. Per germline, CDR1 SGHRS and CDR2 YFSETQ. This CDR3 is built from 13 residues. This record belongs to a study of blood T cell repertoires in COVID-19. In the study overall: The United States, Italy and Spain were the sources of the acute and convalescent COVID-19 samples. Sources were T cells, B-cell-depleted T cells, or PBMCs; the material itself was cDNA or gDNA.

As originally analysed: Cell counts per sample came from amplifying reference gene primers. Generated by immunoSEQ multiplex PCR, the TCRdb table keeps only in-frame clones and is missing some. That table supplies the V and J calls and clone size; D and trimming were determined from the DNA. The repertoire consists of some 120,000 clones, with about 80% occurring once and the leading ten covering approximately 12%. The TCR originated in a man aged 60-69 years with acute or convalescent COVID-19. The material sequenced was peripheral blood. The V call is TRBV5-1, the J call TRBJ2-7; 7 nucleotides agree with TRBD1. In DNA, the CDR3 is TGCGCCAGCAGCAGGGACAGATCCTACGAGCAGTACTTC. This gives the protein CASSRDRSYEQYF.